This is a list of T cell receptor beta chains from one sample in a study of beta chain features in type 1 diabetes. Only in-frame clones appear in the TCRdb table, and some are missing; sequencing was by immunoSEQ multiplex PCR. The table has about 200,000 clones, 11% seen once. Sequences were obtained from central memory CD4+ T cells from blood. The receptors here all came from a man between 18 and 29 years old in good health. CDR3s leave out the opening cysteine and the closing phenylalanine or tryptophan. Each record gives: CDR3 length, clone size, V gene, J gene, CDR3 protein. Some rows have no size entry. The others give once, few or many, or a class for an expanded clone.

length: 13
size: -
V: TRBV30
J: TRBJ2-1
CDR3: AWGLAGDSYNEQF

length: 13
size: few
V: TRBV4-2
J: TRBJ2-7
CDR3: ASSQDPDRANEQY

length: 15
size: few
V: TRBV28
J: TRBJ2-3
CDR3: ASSFPASGTSTDTQY

length: 12
size: -
V: TRBV11-2
J: TRBJ2-3
CDR3: ASSLDYVSDTQY

length: 12
size: -
V: TRBV1
J: TRBJ2-1
CDR3: TSSPPGLAYEQF

length: 11
size: few
V: TRBV5-1
J: TRBJ2-7
CDR3: ASSPMGGLEQY

length: 10
size: few
V: TRBV5-1
J: TRBJ1-1
CDR3: ASGKMNTEAF

length: 14
size: -
V: TRBV4-2
J: TRBJ2-7
CDR3: ASSQDQDRARYEQY

length: 11
size: -
V: TRBV27
J: TRBJ2-2
CDR3: ASGRDGEAELF

length: 11
size: many
V: TRBV7-9
J: TRBJ1-1
CDR3: ASREGRSTEAF

length: 11
size: -
V: TRBV29-1
J: TRBJ2-5
CDR3: SVAGLGGEPQY

length: 13
size: many
V: TRBV7-6
J: TRBJ2-1
CDR3: ASSLQTSGFSEQF

length: 13
size: few
V: TRBV7-2
J: TRBJ2-1
CDR3: ASNLGARTRNEQF

length: 10
size: few
V: TRBV7-8
J: TRBJ2-7
CDR3: ASSFRGDEQY

length: 12
size: few
V: TRBV2
J: TRBJ2-5
CDR3: ASSPPAVQETQY

length: 14
size: -
V: TRBV5-1
J: TRBJ2-2
CDR3: ASSAQTGSATGELF

length: 14
size: few
V: TRBV7-9
J: TRBJ1-4
CDR3: ASSLGDRGTNEKLF

length: 9
size: few
V: TRBV12-5
J: TRBJ2-5
CDR3: ASGPPETQY

length: 13
size: few
V: TRBV5-6
J: TRBJ2-2
CDR3: ASSYDPGGTGELF

length: 13
size: few
V: TRBV5-4
J: TRBJ2-3
CDR3: ASSLGLVNTDTQY

length: 14
size: -
V: TRBV7-8
J: TRBJ2-3
CDR3: ASSLARTGGADTQY

length: 13
size: -
V: TRBV7-9
J: TRBJ2-5
CDR3: ASSLRGTAQETQY

length: 11
size: -
V: TRBV7-2
J: TRBJ2-7
CDR3: ASASGGGYEQY

length: 14
size: few
V: TRBV5-8
J: TRBJ2-5
CDR3: ASSSGRQGREETQY